The source of this T cell receptor beta chain is a study of T-cell memory formation after mild COVID-19. Across the whole study: The two donors had largely donor-specific TCR clusters.

Study-level points and caveats: The second-wave clones peaking on day 37 were not confirmed as SARS-CoV-2-specific. Day 15 to 85 contracting clones showed balanced CD4/CD8; day 15 to 37 expanders favored CD4+.

Researchers used 5'RACE with constant-segment primers to make TCR alpha and TCR beta cDNA libraries that carry sample barcodes and UMIs. TCRdb redid the calling of the 5' RACE reads with MiXCR, one entry per CDR3 protein. The top ten clones hold approximately 12% of a sample with more than 350,000 distinct CDR3 sequences, around a fifth of them seen once. This clonotype was found a few times. The antigen is not known. Germline CDR1 reads SGHVS; CDR2 reads FQNEAQ. The CDR3 has 15 amino acids. V trimming: 6 bases; J trimming: 3 bases; junction bases outside the gene matches: 7. This receptor was identified in an adult woman who had mild COVID-19 (a few samples of this study predate the infection). Cell type and time point are not known. The V and J genes are TRBV7-8 and TRBJ1-5; 8 bases match TRBD1. Sequencing was performed on PBMCs or a T cell subset sorted from them (not recorded which). The CDR3 loop reads CASRTGAIDNQPQHF. CDR3 nucleotide sequence: TGTGCCAGCAGGACAGGGGCTATAGACAATCAGCCCCAGCATTTT.